This paragraph covers one TCR beta chain sequence. The entry originates in a study of cytomegalovirus exposure and HLA in healthy donors. In germline, CDR1 is SGHRS, CDR2 YFSETQ. Trimming shortened V by 1 base and J by 2 bases, and 12 bases separated the two germline ends. The CDR3 length is 16 residues. Repertoires were generated with immunoSEQ multiplex PCR, while TCRdb's copy carries only in-frame clones and drops some. The sample lists 55,000 to 80,000 clones, over 85% occurring once. The chain recombines TRBV5-1 with TRBJ2-2, with a weak D call TRBD2 (5 bases). The TCR comes from a man in his late teens or twenties in good health and CMV-seropositive. The sample was PBMCs. The CDR3 sequence is CASSLNSGANTGELFF. The CDR3 DNA reads as TGCGCCAGCAGCTTGAACAGCGGTGCAAACACCGGGGAGCTGTTTTTT.